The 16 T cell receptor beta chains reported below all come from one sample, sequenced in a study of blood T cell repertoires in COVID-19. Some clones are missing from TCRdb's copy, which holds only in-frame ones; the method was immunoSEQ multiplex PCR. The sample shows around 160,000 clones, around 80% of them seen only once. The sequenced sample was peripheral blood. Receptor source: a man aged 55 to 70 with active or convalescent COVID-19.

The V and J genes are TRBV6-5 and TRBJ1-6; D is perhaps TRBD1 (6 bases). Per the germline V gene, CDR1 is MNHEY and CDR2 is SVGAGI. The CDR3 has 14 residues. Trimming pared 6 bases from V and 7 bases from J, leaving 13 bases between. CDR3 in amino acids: CASRYGQLNSPLHF. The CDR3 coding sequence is TGTGCCAGCAGATACGGACAGCTAAATTCACCCCTCCACTTT.

CDR3 bases: TGTGCCAGCAGCCAAGCCTCCGGCAGGGGGGCGAATGAAGCTTTCTTT. It yields the protein CASSQASGRGANEAFF. The genes are TRBV3-1 (or the pseudogene TRBV3-2) and TRBJ1-1; 7 bases fit TRBD1. J lost 7 bases, V lost 1 base, and 12 bases had no gene match. Germline V gene lookup returns CDR1 LGHDT and CDR2 YNNKEL (reference sequence). The CDR3 contains 16 residues.

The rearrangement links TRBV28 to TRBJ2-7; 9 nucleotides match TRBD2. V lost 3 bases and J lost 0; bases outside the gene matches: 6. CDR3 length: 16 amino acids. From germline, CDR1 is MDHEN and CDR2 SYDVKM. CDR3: CASSLSGGTLSYEQYF. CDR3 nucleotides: TGTGCCAGCAGTTTGAGCGGGGGGACCCTCTCCTACGAGCAGTACTTC.

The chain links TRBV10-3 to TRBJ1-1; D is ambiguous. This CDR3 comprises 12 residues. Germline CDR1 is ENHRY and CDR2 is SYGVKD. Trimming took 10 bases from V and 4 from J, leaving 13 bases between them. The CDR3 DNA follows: TGTGCCAACCGGGGTGATAGCACTGAAGCTTTCTTT. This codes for CANRGDSTEAFF.

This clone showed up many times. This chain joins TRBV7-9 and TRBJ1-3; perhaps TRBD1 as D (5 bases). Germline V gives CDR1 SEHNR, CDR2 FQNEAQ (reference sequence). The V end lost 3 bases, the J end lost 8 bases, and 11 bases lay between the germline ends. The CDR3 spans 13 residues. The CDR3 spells CASSFSSGDTIYF. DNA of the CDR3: TGTGCCAGCAGCTTTAGCTCGGGGGACACCATATATTTT.

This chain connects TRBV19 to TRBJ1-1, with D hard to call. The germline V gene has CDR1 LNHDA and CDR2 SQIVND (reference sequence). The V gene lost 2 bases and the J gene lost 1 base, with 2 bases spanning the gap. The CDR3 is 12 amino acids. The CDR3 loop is CASSIRNTEAFF. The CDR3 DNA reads TGTGCCAGTAGTATACGGAACACTGAAGCTTTCTTT.

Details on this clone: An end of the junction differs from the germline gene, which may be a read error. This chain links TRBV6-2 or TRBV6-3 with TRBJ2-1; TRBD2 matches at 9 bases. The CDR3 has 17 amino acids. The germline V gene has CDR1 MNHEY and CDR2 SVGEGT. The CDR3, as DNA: TGTGCCAGCAGTTACTCTCTAGCGGGATTCTCCCACAATGAGCAGTTCTTC. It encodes CASSYSLAGFSHNEQFF.

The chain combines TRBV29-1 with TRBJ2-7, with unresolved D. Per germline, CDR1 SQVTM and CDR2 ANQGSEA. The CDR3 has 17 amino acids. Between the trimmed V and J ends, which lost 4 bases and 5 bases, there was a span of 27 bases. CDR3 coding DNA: TGCAGCGTTGTTCTCGGAACAAACCGACTCCGCTATGACGAGCAGTACTTC. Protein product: CSVVLGTNRLRYDEQYF.

The CDR3 bases are TGTGCCAGCTCACCAAAGGAGACAGGGAGCGAGCAGTACTTC. It specifies CASSPKETGSEQYF. This chain joins TRBV18 and TRBJ2-7; TRBD1 agrees at 7 bases. The CDR3 is 14 residues long. J was trimmed by 6 bases and V by 2 bases; bases with no gene match: 7. Germline assignment: CDR1 KGHSH and CDR2 LQKENI.

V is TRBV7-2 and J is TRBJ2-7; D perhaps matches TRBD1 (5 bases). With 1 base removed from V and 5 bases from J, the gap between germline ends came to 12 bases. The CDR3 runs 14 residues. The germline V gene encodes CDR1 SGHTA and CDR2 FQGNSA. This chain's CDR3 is CASSLGQGWDEQYF. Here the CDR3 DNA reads TGTGCCAGCAGCTTAGGGCAGGGATGGGACGAGCAGTACTTC.

For the CDR3, the DNA is TGTGCCAGCAGTGAAGTTGGGGTAGCGAGCACAGATACGCAGTATTTT. Its translation: CASSEVGVASTDTQYF. The V gene is TRBV6-1, the J gene TRBJ2-3; D possibly corresponds to TRBD2 (5 bases). Germline values: CDR1 MNHNS, CDR2 SASEGT. The length of the CDR3 is 16 residues. V was shortened by 1 base and J by 0 bases, with 11 bases between the two germline ends.

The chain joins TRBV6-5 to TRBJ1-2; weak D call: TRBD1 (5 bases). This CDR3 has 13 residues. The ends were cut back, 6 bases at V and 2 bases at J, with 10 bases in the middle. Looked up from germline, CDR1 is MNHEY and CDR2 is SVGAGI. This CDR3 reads CASSPQGNYGYTF. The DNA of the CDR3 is TGTGCCAGCAGCCCCCAGGGAAACTATGGCTACACCTTC.

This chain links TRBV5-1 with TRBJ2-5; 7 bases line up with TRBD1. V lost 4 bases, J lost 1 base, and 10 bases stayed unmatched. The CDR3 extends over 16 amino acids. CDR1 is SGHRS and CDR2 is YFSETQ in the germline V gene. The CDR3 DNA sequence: TGCGCCAGCAGCCGATCCGGGACAGTGGGCCAAGAGACCCAGTACTTC. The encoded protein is CASSRSGTVGQETQYF.

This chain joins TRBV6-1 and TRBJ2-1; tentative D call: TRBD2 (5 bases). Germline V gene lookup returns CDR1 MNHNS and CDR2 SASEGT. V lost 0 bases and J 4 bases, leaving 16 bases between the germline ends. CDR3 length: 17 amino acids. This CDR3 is CASSEALQGGRYNEQFF. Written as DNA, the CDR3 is TGTGCCAGCAGTGAAGCGCTTCAAGGAGGAAGATACAATGAGCAGTTCTTC.

In nucleotides, the CDR3 is TGCAGCGCTCGGACAGGGAGCCCCTACGAGCAGTACTTC. It specifies CSARTGSPYEQYF. This chain uses TRBV29-1 with TRBJ2-7, with 8 bases that match TRBD1. V shed 7 bases and J 2 bases; nucleotides not matched to a gene: 7. The CDR3 is made up of 13 amino acids. Germline CDR1 and CDR2: SQVTM and ANQGSEA.

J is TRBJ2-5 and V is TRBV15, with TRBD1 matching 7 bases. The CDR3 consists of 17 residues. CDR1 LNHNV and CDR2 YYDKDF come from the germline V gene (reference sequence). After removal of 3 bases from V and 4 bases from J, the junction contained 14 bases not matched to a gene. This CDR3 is CATSRENYRGSRETQYF. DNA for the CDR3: TGTGCCACCAGCAGGGAAAACTACAGGGGCTCTCGAGAGACCCAGTACTTC.